This T cell receptor (beta chain) was recovered during a study of vaccination and CD4 T cells after COVID-19. Study-wide background: Convalescent patients were SARS-CoV-2 positive by nasal swab PCR; several mild, one severe. Investigators sampled a few convalescent patients at day 14 and days 161 to 241 post-vaccination.

Sequencing of cultured CD4+ T cell DNA used the Oncomine TCR Beta short-read assay. TCRdb itself ran the PCR reads through MiXCR, one entry per CDR3 protein. This table holds about 22,000 distinct CDR3 sequences, more than 30% found once. Comment on this clonotype: Its antigen is still unknown.

The time point was: late sampling 161 to 241 days after vaccination in three convalescent patients. Treatment: roughly 10-day PBMC culture with coronavirus spike peptide pools or control peptides (ViraFEST assay). Wells that each held around 2 million PBMCs were cultured with 9.5 to 10 IU/ml IL-2 and about 9.8 ug/ml peptide pools. Germline trimming cut 3 bases from V and 4 bases from J; bases unmatched to any gene: 2. This CDR3 is 15 amino acids long. Germline CDR1 reads SGHVS; CDR2 reads FQNEAQ. The TCR comes from a human donor who had recovered from COVID-19. Sequencing used CD4+ T cells from blood, cultured in vitro, obtained about 7 months after SARS-CoV-2 vaccination. This chain joins TRBV7-8 and TRBJ2-1; 11 nucleotides agree with TRBD1. CDR3 amino acids: CASSFGTGGYNEQFF. CDR3 DNA: TGTGCCAGCAGCTTTGGGACAGGGGGTTACAATGAGCAGTTCTTC.